The sequence of this T cell receptor beta chain was determined in a study of OX40 agonist ivuxolimab in advanced cancers. Libraries were prepared by immunoSEQ multiplex PCR; TCRdb keeps only in-frame clonotypes and omits some of them. The data show more than 100,000 clones, approximately 90% seen once. The source was CD4+ or CD8+ T cells sorted from blood, collected in a trial of the OX40 agonist ivuxolimab. This clonotype was sampled from an adult with an advanced solid tumor such as melanoma, head and neck, liver or kidney cancer.

DNA for the CDR3: TGTGCCATCAGAGTAGCGGGGGGCAACACCGGGGAGCTGTTTTTT. As protein: CAIRVAGGNTGELFF. This chain links TRBV10-3 with TRBJ2-2, with TRBD2 identical over 10 bases. Germline assignment: CDR1 ENHRY and CDR2 SYGVKD. V trimming: 6 bases; J trimming: 2 bases; junction bases outside the gene matches: 3. The CDR3 runs 15 residues.